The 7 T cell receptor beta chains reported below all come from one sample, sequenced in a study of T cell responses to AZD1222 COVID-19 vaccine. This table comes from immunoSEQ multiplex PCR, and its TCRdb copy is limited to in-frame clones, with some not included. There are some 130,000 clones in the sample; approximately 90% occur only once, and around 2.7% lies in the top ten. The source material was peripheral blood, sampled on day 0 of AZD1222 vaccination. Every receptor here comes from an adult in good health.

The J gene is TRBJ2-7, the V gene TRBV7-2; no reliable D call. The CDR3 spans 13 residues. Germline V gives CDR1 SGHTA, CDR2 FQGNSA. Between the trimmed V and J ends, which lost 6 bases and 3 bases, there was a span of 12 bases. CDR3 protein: CASSSRYLYEQYF. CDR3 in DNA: TGTGCCAGCAGTTCAAGGTATCTCTACGAGCAGTACTTC. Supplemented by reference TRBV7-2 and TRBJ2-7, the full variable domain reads GAGVSQSPSNKVTEKGKDVELRCDPISGHTALYWYRQSLGQGLEFLIYFQGNSAPDKSGLPSDRFSAERTGGSVSTLTIQRTQQEDSAVYLCASSSRYLYEQYFGPGTRLTVT.

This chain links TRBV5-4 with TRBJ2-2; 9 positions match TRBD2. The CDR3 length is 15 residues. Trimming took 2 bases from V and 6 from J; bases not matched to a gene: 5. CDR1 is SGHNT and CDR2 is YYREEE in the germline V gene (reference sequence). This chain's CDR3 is CASSLGSGGSGELFF. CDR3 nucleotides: TGTGCCAGCAGCTTAGGTAGCGGGGGTTCCGGGGAGCTGTTTTTT.

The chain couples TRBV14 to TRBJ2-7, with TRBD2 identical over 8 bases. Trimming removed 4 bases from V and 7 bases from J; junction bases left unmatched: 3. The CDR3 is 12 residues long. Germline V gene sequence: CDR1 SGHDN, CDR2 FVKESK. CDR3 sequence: CASSPGLGEQYF. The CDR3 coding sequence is TGTGCCAGCAGCCCGGGACTAGGAGAGCAGTACTTC.

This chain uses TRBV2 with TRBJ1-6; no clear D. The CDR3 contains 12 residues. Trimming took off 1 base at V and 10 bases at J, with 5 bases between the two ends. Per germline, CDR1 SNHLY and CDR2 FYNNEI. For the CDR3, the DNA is TGTGCCAGCAGTGAAGTCCGGTCACCCCTCCACTTT. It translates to CASSEVRSPLHF.

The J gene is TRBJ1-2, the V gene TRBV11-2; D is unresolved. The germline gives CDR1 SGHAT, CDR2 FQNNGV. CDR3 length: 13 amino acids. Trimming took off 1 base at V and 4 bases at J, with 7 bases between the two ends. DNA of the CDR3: TGTGCCAGCAGCTTAGGGAGCGGCTATGGCTACACCTTC. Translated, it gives CASSLGSGYGYTF.

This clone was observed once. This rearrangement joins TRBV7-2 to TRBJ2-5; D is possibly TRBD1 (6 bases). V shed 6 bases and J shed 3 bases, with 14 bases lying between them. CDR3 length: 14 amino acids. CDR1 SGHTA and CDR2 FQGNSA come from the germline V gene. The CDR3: CASSPYRAEETQYF. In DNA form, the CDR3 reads TGTGCCAGCAGTCCATACAGGGCCGAAGAGACCCAGTACTTC.

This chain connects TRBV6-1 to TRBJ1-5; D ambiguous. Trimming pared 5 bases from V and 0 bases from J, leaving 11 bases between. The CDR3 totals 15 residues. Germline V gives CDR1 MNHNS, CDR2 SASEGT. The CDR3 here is CASSLVGYSNQPQHF. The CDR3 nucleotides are TGTGCCAGCAGTCTGGTAGGCTATAGCAATCAGCCCCAGCATTTT.